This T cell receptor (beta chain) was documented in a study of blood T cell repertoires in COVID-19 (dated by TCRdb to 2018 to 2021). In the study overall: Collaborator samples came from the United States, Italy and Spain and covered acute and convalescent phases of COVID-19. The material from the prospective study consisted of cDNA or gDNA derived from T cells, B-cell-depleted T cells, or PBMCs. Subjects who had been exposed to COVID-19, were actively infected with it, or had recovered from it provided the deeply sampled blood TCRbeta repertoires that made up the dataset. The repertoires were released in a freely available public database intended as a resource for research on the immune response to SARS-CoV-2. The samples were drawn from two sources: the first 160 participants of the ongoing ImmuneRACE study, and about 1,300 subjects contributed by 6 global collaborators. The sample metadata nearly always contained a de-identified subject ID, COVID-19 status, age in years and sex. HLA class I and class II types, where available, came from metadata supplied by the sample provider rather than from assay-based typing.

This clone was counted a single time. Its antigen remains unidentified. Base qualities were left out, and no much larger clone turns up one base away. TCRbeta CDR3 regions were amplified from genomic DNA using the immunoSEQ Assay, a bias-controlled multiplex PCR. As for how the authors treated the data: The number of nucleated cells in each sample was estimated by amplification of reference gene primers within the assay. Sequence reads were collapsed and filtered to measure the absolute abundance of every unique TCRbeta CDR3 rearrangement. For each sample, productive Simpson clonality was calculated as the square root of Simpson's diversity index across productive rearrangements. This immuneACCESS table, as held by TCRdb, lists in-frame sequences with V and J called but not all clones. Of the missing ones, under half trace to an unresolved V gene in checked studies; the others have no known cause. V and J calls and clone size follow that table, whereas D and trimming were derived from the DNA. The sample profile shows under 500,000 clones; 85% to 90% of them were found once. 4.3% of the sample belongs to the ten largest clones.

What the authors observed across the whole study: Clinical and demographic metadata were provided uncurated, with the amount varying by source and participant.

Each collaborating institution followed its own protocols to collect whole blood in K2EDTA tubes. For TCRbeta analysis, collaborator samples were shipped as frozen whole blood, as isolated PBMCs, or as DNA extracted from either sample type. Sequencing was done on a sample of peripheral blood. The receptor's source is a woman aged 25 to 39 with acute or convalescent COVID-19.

The DNA sequence reads TGCGCCAGCAGCCCCCACGGGGCTGGGGCCAACGTCCTGACTTTC. Translated, this gives CASSPHGAGANVLTF. This sequence uses TRBV4-1 and TRBJ2-6; 5 matching bases give a weak D call of TRBD2. Including the terminal cysteine and phenylalanine, the CDR3 comprises 15 residues. Of the read, only the CDR3 DNA is kept; its 45 bases are in frame from base 1. V lost 4 bases and J lost 2 bases; the stretch between them is 9 bases long. The germline V gene yields MGHRA for CDR1 and YSYEKL for CDR2.